The clone carrying this T cell receptor (beta chain) was found many times. Antigen unknown. Each cDNA molecule carried a unique molecular identifier. TCRdb reprocessed the 5' RACE reads via MiXCR and lists one record per CDR3 protein. The table lists 70,000 to 95,000 distinct CDR3 sequences, 9% to 10% of them singletons. The CDR3 runs to 16 residues. Trimming shortened V by 4 bases and J by 0 bases, and 14 bases separated the two germline ends. The entry originates in a study of early T cells in non-severe SARS-CoV-2 infection. Study at large: Sequencing of bulk RNA from unsorted whole blood was done, without chain pairing.

General study findings and limits: VDJdb matching skewed toward anti-spike CD8 responses, missing private and CD4 specificities.

Sequencing was done on a sample of whole blood. The receptor's source is an adult who was a healthcare worker with PCR-confirmed SARS-CoV-2 infection or an uninfected control (not recorded which). This chain links TRBV12-3 or TRBV12-4 with TRBJ2-3; possibly TRBD1 or TRBD2 for D (5 bases each). The CDR3 loop reads CASSSFGRDSTDTQYF. The CDR3 DNA reads TGTGCCAGCAGTTCCTTTGGCCGGGACAGCACAGATACGCAGTATTTT.